This T cell receptor beta chain stems from a study of T cells in Graves' hyperthyroidism and ophthalmopathy. Findings and caveats of the study: Most thyroid clonotypes expanded above 0.001 appeared in blood too.

TCR beta CDR3 regions were amplified from RNA transcripts. A set of HTBI primers served as the primers for a first-round RT-PCR of the TCR CDR3. TCRdb processed the multiplex PCR reads anew with MiXCR; each CDR3 protein has one entry. The table shows about 350,000 distinct CDR3 sequences, with about a fifth occurring only once. Absent ophthalmopathy progression within 18 months defined stable Graves' hyperthyroidism. Hyperthyroidism patients were newly diagnosed, had disease duration under 2 months, and were aged 18 to 65 years. The germline V and J ends were trimmed by 6 bases and 7 bases, with 18 bases remaining between them. This CDR3 comprises 14 residues. CDR1 is MNHNS, CDR2 SASEGT, per germline. This clonotype was found many times. Its antigen is still unknown.

This receptor was obtained from a woman aged 18-29 years with Graves' hyperthyroidism. Sequencing used blood. The chain has TRBV6-1 and TRBJ1-2; D is possibly TRBD1 (5 bases). This CDR3 reads CASSTKGVLGGYTF. DNA for the CDR3: TGTGCCAGCAGCACGAAAGGGGTGCTGGGTGGCTACACCTTC.